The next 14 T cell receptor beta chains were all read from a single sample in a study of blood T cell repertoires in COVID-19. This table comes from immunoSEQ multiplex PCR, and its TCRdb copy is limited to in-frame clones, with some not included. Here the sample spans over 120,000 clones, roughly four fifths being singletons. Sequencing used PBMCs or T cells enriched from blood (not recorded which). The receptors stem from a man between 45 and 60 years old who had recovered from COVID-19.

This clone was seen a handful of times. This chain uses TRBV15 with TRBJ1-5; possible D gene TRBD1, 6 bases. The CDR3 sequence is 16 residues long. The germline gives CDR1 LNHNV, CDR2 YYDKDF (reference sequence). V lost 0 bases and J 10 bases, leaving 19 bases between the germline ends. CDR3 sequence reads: CATSRDSGGHLGPQHF. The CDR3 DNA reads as TGTGCCACCAGCAGAGACTCCGGGGGGCATTTAGGACCCCAGCATTTT. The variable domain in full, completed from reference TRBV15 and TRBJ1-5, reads DAMVIQNPRYQVTQFGKPVTLSCSQTLNHNVMYWYQQKSSQAPKLLFHYYDKDFNNEADTPDNFQSRRPNTSFCFLDIRSPGLGDTAMYLCATSRDSGGHLGPQHFGDGTRLSIL.

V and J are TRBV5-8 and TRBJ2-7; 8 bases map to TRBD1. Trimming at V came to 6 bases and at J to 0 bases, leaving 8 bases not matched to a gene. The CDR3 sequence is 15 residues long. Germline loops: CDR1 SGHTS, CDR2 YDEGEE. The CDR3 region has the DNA TGTGCCAGCAATTCAGGGGGCCAAACCTCCTACGAGCAGTACTTC. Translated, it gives CASNSGGQTSYEQYF.

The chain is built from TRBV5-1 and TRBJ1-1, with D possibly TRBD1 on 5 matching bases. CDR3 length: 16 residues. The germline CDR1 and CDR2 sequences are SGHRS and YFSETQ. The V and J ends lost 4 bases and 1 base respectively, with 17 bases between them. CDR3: CASSPLPQQGNTEAFF. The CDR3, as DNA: TGCGCCAGCAGCCCTCTACCTCAGCAGGGGAACACTGAAGCTTTCTTT.

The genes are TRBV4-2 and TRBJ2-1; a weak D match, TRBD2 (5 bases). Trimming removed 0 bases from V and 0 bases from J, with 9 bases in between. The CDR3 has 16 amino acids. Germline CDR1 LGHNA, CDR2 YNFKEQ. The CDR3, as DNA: TGTGCCAGCAGCCAAGATGCCGGGATCTCCTACAATGAGCAGTTCTTC. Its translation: CASSQDAGISYNEQFF.

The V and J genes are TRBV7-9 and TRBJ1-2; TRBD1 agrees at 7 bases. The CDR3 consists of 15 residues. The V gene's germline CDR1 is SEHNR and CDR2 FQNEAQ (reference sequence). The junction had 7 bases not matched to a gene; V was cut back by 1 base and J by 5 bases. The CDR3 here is CASSLGRGASYGYTF. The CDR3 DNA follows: TGTGCCAGCAGCTTAGGCAGGGGGGCGTCTTATGGCTACACCTTC.

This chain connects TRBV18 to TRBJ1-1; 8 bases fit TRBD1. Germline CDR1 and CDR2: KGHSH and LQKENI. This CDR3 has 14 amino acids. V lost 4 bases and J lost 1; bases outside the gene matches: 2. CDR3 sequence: CASSRGQENTEAFF. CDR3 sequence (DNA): TGTGCCAGCTCACGGGGACAGGAGAACACTGAAGCTTTCTTT.

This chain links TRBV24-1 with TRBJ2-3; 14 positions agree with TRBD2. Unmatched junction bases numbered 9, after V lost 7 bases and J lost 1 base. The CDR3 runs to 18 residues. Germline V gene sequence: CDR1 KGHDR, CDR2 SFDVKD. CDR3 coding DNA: TGTGCCACCAGCGCAGGACTAGCGGGGGGCACAGGCACAGATACGCAGTATTTT. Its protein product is CATSAGLAGGTGTDTQYF.

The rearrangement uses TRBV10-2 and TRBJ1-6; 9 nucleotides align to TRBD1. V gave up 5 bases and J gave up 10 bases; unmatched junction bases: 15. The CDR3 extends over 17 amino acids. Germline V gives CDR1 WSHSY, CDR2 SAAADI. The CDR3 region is CASSFLDRGDHDSPLHF. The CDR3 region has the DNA TGCGCCAGCAGTTTTTTGGACAGGGGCGATCATGACTCACCCCTCCACTTT.

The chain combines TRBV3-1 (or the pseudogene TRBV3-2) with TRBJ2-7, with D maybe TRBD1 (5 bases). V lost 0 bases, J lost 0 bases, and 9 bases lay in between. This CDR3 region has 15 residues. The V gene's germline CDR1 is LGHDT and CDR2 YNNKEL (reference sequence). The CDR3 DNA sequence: TGTGCCAGCAGCCAAGATAGGGGCCTCTCCTACGAGCAGTACTTC. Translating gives CASSQDRGLSYEQYF.

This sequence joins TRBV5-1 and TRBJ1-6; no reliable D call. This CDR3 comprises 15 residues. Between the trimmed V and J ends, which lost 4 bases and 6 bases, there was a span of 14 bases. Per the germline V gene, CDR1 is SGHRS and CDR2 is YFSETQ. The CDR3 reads CASSLDGVLNSPLHF. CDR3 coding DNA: TGCGCCAGCAGCCTGGACGGAGTCCTTAATTCACCCCTCCACTTT.

The CDR3: CASSRNQGAEAFF. For the CDR3, the DNA is TGTGCCAGCTCTCGTAACCAGGGGGCTGAAGCTTTCTTT. The chain carries TRBV18 and TRBJ1-1, with TRBD1 matching 7 bases. Germline V gene lookup returns CDR1 KGHSH and CDR2 LQKENI. The CDR3 totals 13 residues. J lost 6 bases, V lost 6 bases, and 7 bases had no gene match.

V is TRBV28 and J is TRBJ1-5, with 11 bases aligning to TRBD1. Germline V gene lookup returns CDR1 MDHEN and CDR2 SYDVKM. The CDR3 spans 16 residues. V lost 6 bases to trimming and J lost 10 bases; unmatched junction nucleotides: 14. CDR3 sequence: CASSLGQGAYNRPQHF. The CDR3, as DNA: TGTGCCAGCAGCCTAGGACAGGGGGCCTATAATCGTCCCCAGCATTTT. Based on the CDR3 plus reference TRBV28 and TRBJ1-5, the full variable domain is DVKVTQSSRYLVKRTGEKVFLECVQDMDHENMFWYRQDPGLGLRLIYFSYDVKMKEKGDIPEGYSVSREKKERFSLILESASTNQTSMYLCASSLGQGAYNRPQHFGDGTRLSIL.

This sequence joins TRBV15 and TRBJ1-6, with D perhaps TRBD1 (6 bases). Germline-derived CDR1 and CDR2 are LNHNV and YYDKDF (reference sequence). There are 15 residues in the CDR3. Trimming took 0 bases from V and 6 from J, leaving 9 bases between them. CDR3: CATSREDSSNSPLHF. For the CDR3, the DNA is TGTGCCACCAGCAGAGAGGACAGTAGTAATTCACCCCTCCACTTT.

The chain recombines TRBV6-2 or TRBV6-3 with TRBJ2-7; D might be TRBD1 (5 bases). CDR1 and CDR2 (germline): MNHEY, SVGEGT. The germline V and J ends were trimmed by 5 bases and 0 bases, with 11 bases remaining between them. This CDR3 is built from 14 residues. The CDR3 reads CASSRQLSSYEQYF. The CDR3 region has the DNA TGTGCCAGCAGTCGACAGTTAAGCTCCTACGAGCAGTACTTC.